The rows below give T cell receptor beta chains drawn from one sample of a study of shared clonotypes between healthy human individuals. Here immunoSEQ multiplex PCR was the method, and the copy in TCRdb shows in-frame clones only, minus some. The table records 2 million or so clones, about 95% of them present only once. The source material was naive CD8+ T cells sorted from blood. The source is a man between 18 and 35 years old in good health. Each CDR3 is given with its conserved first and last residue. Each record gives: J gene, V gene, D gene, clone size, CDR3 DNA, CDR3 protein. A D gene is named only where the DNA matches it firmly. Where a row states a size, it is once, few, many or the class of an expanded clone; other rows omit it.

TRBJ2-2 TRBV7-7 TRBD1 - TGTGCTAGCAGCTTCTCAGGGGGCATCGGGGAGCTGTTTTTT CASSFSGGIGELFF
TRBJ1-1 TRBV11-2 - - TGTGCCAGCAGCTATCTCACAGGGCCGAACACTGAAGCTTTCTTT CASSYLTGPNTEAFF
TRBJ2-5 TRBV27 - - TGTGCCAGCATCTTCACTACGTACCAAGAGACCCAGTACTTC CASIFTTYQETQYF
TRBJ2-4 TRBV10-1 - - TGCGCCAGCAGTGAGTCGGGGAACATTCAGTACTTC CASSESGNIQYF
TRBJ2-5 TRBV5-8 - - TGTGCCAGCAGCGCGGAAGAGACCCAGTACTTC CASSAEETQYF
TRBJ2-7 TRBV15 - once TGTGCCACCAGCAGAGGAACAGGGTCCTACGAGCAGTACTTC CATSRGTGSYEQYF
TRBJ2-7 TRBV27 TRBD2 - TGTGCCAGCATGCCTAGCGGGTTCGCCTACGAGCAGTACTTC CASMPSGFAYEQYF
TRBJ2-7 TRBV10-3 - - TGTGCCATCAGTGAGGGGGACTGGGAGACCTACGAGCAGTACTTC CAISEGDWETYEQYF
TRBJ2-1 TRBV9 - - TGTGCCAGCAGCGTAGCTGGTAGCCAGGGGTACAATGAGCAGTTCTTC CASSVAGSQGYNEQFF
TRBJ1-1 TRBV27 - - TGTGCCAGCAGTTTAGGGACCGACACTGAAGCTTTCTTT CASSLGTDTEAFF
TRBJ2-2 TRBV5-4 - - TGTGCCAGCAGGCGGGCCAGGAACACCGGGGAGCTGTTTTTT CASRRARNTGELFF
TRBJ1-2 TRBV25-1 - - TGTGCCAGCAGTGAATATAGTATGGGGTCCCATGGCTACACCTTC CASSEYSMGSHGYTF
TRBJ1-3 TRBV7-9 - - TGTGCCAGCAGCCCGACAGAGGGTCAGGGGACAAACACCATATATTTT CASSPTEGQGTNTIYF
TRBJ1-2 TRBV21-1 - - TGTGCCAGCCGCATGGGGTCAGGGGGCTACACCTTC CASRMGSGGYTF
TRBJ2-7 TRBV9 TRBD2 - TGTGCCAGCAGCGTAGATCCTAGCGGGTCCTACGAGCAGTACTTC CASSVDPSGSYEQYF
TRBJ2-5 TRBV5-6 TRBD1 - TGTGCCAGCAGCCGGGACAGGGGGAACCAAGAGACCCAGTACTTC CASSRDRGNQETQYF
TRBJ2-5 TRBV7-9 TRBD1 - TGTGCCAGCAGCGATCGACAGGGACCCCAAGAGACCCAGTACTTC CASSDRQGPQETQYF
TRBJ1-2 TRBV2 TRBD1 - TGTGCCAGCAGCTCCGGGACAGAATTCTATGGCTACACCTTC CASSSGTEFYGYTF
TRBJ1-1 TRBV25-1 TRBD1 - TGTGCCAGCAGTGACTCTGACAGGGGCATAAACACTGAAGCTTTCTTT CASSDSDRGINTEAFF
TRBJ1-1 TRBV29-1 - few TGCAGCGTTGGAGGGGGTAAGGGGAACACTGAAGCTTTCTTT CSVGGGKGNTEAFF
TRBJ2-5 TRBV7-6 - - TGTGCCAGCAGCTTAGTCTGGGAGACCCAGTACTTC CASSLVWETQYF
TRBJ2-7 TRBV21-1 - - TGTGCCAGCAGCCAAGAGGACAGGGGAGCCTACGAGCAGTACTTC CASSQEDRGAYEQYF
TRBJ1-1 TRBV28 TRBD1 few TGTGCCAGCAGTTTCAGGGGGATGAACACTGAAGCTTTCTTT CASSFRGMNTEAFF
TRBJ2-5 TRBV11-2 - - TGTGCCAGCGGCCGCTCGGGTGGAGAGACCCAGTACTTC CASGRSGGETQYF
TRBJ2-7 TRBV10-3 TRBD1 - TGTGCCATCAGTGAGGGACAGGGCTCCTACGAGCAGTACTTC CAISEGQGSYEQYF
TRBJ1-6 TRBV11-2 TRBD1 - TGTGCCAGCAGCTCTGGGACAGCTAATTCACCCCTCCACTTT CASSSGTANSPLHF
TRBJ2-4 TRBV7-9 - - TGTGCCAGCAGCTTATATTCTAGGATTCTAGCCAAAAACATTCAGTACTTC CASSLYSRILAKNIQYF
TRBJ2-3 TRBV30 - - TGTGCCTGGAGTGTACGGCCCAAGACTAGCACAGATACGCAGTATTTT CAWSVRPKTSTDTQYF
TRBJ2-7 TRBV27 TRBD2 - TGTGCCAGCAGTCTACTCGGTGTTAGCGGGCACTCCTACGAGCAGTACTTC CASSLLGVSGHSYEQYF
TRBJ2-2 TRBV29-1 TRBD2 - TGCAGCGTTATTGCGGGAGGTTACACCGGGGAGCTGTTTTTT CSVIAGGYTGELFF
TRBJ2-1 TRBV11-2 TRBD1 - TGTGCCAGCAGCAATGGACCCGGGACAGGAAACAATGAGCAGTTCTTC CASSNGPGTGNNEQFF
TRBJ1-2 TRBV29-1 - - TGCAGCGTTGTGAGCGACTATGGCTACACCTTC CSVVSDYGYTF
TRBJ2-7 TRBV28 TRBD2 - TGTGCCAGCATCCACCCCCTTAGCGGGGGGTTCTCCTACGAGCAGTACTTC CASIHPLSGGFSYEQYF
TRBJ2-5 TRBV18 TRBD1 - TGTGCCAGCTCACCACCGAGACAGGGGGCGCGGGAGACCCAGTACTTC CASSPPRQGARETQYF
TRBJ2-3 TRBV27 TRBD2 - TGTGCCAGCAGTTTAGCGGGGGGCCTTTCTAGCACAGATACGCAGTATTTT CASSLAGGLSSTDTQYF
TRBJ2-7 TRBV5-1 - - TGCGCCAGCAGCTTGCACCAACCGGTGGGGGACGAGCAGTACTTC CASSLHQPVGDEQYF
TRBJ2-7 TRBV5-6 TRBD1 - TGTGCCAGCAGCCCAATGACAGGGATCGACGAGCAGTACTTC CASSPMTGIDEQYF
TRBJ2-1 TRBV7-9 - - TGTGCCAGCAGCTTCGTAGGCAGGGGAAGTCCTGAGCAGTTCTTC CASSFVGRGSPEQFF
TRBJ2-1 TRBV4-1 TRBD2 - TGCGCCAGCAGCCAAGTCGCTAGCGGACAGCAGTTCTTC CASSQVASGQQFF
TRBJ2-5 TRBV7-9 - - TGTGCCAGCAGCTTAGACGAGGGGTTCCAAGAGACCCAGTACTTC CASSLDEGFQETQYF
TRBJ2-7 TRBV9 - - TGTGCCAGCAGCGGATCGGGGGATCACGAGCAGTACTTC CASSGSGDHEQYF
TRBJ2-3 TRBV9 - - TGTGCCAGCAGTCTAAAGGACACCACAGATACGCAGTATTTT CASSLKDTTDTQYF
TRBJ2-5 TRBV19 - once TGTGCCAGTAGTATGGGGCCAGTCCAAGAGACCCAGTACTTC CASSMGPVQETQYF
TRBJ2-7 TRBV6-5 - - TGTGCCAGCAGTCCGTTTAGCAGTCTCTACGAGCAGTACTTC CASSPFSSLYEQYF
TRBJ2-1 TRBV6-5 - - TGTGCCAGCAGACCTACCTTTTACGGACACAATGAGCAGTTCTTC CASRPTFYGHNEQFF
TRBJ2-3 TRBV19 TRBD2 - TGTGCCAGTAGTGTAAACGGGGGGAGCACAGATACGCAGTATTTT CASSVNGGSTDTQYF
TRBJ2-7 TRBV7-9 - once TGTGCCAGCAGCGGTGGCGGCATCATCTACGAGCAGTACTTC CASSGGGIIYEQYF
TRBJ1-6 TRBV5-3 - - TGTGCCAGAAGCCCGGGGACCGACAGACCCGCTAGCTCCTATAATTCACCCCTCCACTTT CARSPGTDRPASSYNSPLHF
TRBJ2-5 TRBV10-3 TRBD2 - TGTGCCATCAGCCCCGGGACTAGTGAGGGAATCCAAGAGACCCAGTACTTC CAISPGTSEGIQETQYF
TRBJ2-7 TRBV18 TRBD1 - TGTGCCAGCTCAGTAGACAGGGGGTCCTACGAGCAGTACTTC CASSVDRGSYEQYF
TRBJ2-1 TRBV11-2 TRBD2 - TGTGCCAGCAGCTTGACCGGGACTAGCGGAGGATACAATGAGCAGTTCTTC CASSLTGTSGGYNEQFF
TRBJ2-1 TRBV4-3 - - TGCGCCAGCAGCCAAGTGGTAAATCCCTACAATGAGCAGTTCTTC CASSQVVNPYNEQFF
TRBJ2-7 TRBV27 TRBD2 - TGTGCCAGCAGTTTACTTTTCGAGCGGGAGGTCTACGAGCAGTACTTC CASSLLFEREVYEQYF
TRBJ2-7 TRBV11-2 TRBD1 - TGTGCCAGCAGCTTAACCGGCCAGGGGGATTACGAGCAGTACTTC CASSLTGQGDYEQYF
TRBJ1-6 TRBV19 - once TGTGCCAGTAGTATAGGGGGGGAAAACGGTTCACCCCTCCACTTT CASSIGGENGSPLHF
TRBJ1-5 TRBV28 TRBD1 - TGTGCCAGCAGTGAGACAGGGTTCCTGCAGCCCCAGCATTTT CASSETGFLQPQHF